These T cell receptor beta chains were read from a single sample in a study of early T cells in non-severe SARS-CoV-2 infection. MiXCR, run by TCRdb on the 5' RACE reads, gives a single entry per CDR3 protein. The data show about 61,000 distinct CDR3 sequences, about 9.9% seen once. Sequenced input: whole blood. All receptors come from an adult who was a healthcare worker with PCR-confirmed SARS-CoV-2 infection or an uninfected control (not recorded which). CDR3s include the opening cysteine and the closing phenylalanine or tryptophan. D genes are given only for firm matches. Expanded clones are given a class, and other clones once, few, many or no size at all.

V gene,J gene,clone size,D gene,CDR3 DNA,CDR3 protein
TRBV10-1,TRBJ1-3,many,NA,TGCGCCAGCAGTGGAGAAACCTACGGGACCTCTGGAAACACCATATATTTT,CASSGETYGTSGNTIYF
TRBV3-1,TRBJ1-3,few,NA,TGTGCCAGCAGCCAGTGGGAGACCGGGAGGAACACCATATATTTT,CASSQWETGRNTIYF
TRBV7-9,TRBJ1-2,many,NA,TGTGCCAGCAGCTTAGAGAACTATGGCTACACCTTC,CASSLENYGYTF
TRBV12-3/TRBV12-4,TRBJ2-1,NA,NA,TGTGCCAGCAGGCCAGAAACCAGGGGTGAGCAGTTCTTC,CASRPETRGEQFF
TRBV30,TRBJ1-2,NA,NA,TGTGCCTGGAGGTTCTCGACGGAAGGCTACACCTTC,CAWRFSTEGYTF
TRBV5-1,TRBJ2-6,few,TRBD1,TGCGCCAGCCCGAGGGGACAGGGGGGCACTGGGGCCAGCCTCCTGACTTTC,CASPRGQGGTGASLLTF
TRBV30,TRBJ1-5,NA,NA,TGTGCCTGGAGTGTTTCAATGGGCAGCCATAGCAATCAGCCCCAGCATTTT,CAWSVSMGSHSNQPQHF
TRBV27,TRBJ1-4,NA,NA,TGTGCCAGCAGTTTACGGTCAGGGCATGAAAAACTGTTTTTT,CASSLRSGHEKLFF
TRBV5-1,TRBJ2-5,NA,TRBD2,TGCGCCAGCAGCTGGGGAGGGACTAGCGTGATCTGGGAAGAGACCCAGTACTTC,CASSWGGTSVIWEETQYF
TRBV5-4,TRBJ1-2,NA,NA,TGTGCCAGCAGCTTGGCTGGGCCAGGCTACACCTTC,CASSLAGPGYTF
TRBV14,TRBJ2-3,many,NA,TGTGCCAGCAGCCAAGATCCGCCTAGGGTAGGGAGAACAGATACGCAGTATTTT,CASSQDPPRVGRTDTQYF